This is a list of T cell receptor beta chains from one sample in a study of cytomegalovirus exposure and HLA in healthy donors. Assay: immunoSEQ multiplex PCR; the TCRdb copy retains only in-frame clones and omits some. The sample contains about 160,000 clones, around 69% of which appear only once. Specimen: PBMCs. These receptors were obtained from a woman aged 25 to 39 in good health and CMV-seronegative. Each CDR3 is given with its conserved first and last residue. A D gene is named only where the DNA matches it firmly. Expanded clones get a size class; other rows say once, few or many, or leave the size out.

.	.	TRBV5-4	TRBJ1-1	CASSTAGGSWTEAFF	TGTGCCAGCAGCACGGCCGGGGGGAGTTGGACTGAAGCTTTCTTT
.	.	TRBV25-1	TRBJ1-1	CASSDPGQGGTEAFF	TGTGCCAGCAGTGACCCCGGACAAGGGGGAACTGAAGCTTTCTTT
.	.	TRBV7-9	TRBJ2-1	CASSLAQGFPYNEQFF	TGTGCCAGCAGCTTAGCGCAGGGTTTCCCGTACAATGAGCAGTTCTTC
TRBD2	few	TRBV4-3	TRBJ2-5	CASSPGAYGGGQETQYF	TGCGCCAGCAGCCCCGGGGCCTACGGGGGGGGGCAAGAGACCCAGTACTTC
.	.	TRBV10-3	TRBJ2-5	CAISEAWTAQETQYF	TGTGCCATCAGTGAGGCTTGGACAGCCCAAGAGACCCAGTACTTC
TRBD1	.	TRBV5-1	TRBJ2-3	CASSSGSGGDTQYF	TGCGCCAGCAGCTCGGGGTCAGGGGGAGATACGCAGTATTTT
TRBD1	.	TRBV6-6	TRBJ1-5	CASSSTGGNQPQHF	TGTGCCAGCAGTTCCACAGGGGGCAATCAGCCCCAGCATTTT
.	few	TRBV7-9	TRBJ2-2	CASTKTWGGNTGELFF	TGTGCCAGCACCAAGACCTGGGGCGGGAACACCGGGGAGCTGTTTTTT
TRBD2	once	TRBV15	TRBJ2-2	CATSSFREGSGELFF	TGTGCCACCAGCAGTTTCAGGGAGGGGTCCGGGGAGCTGTTTTTT
.	.	TRBV28	TRBJ1-6	CASNDQGGSPLHF	TGTGCCAGCAATGACCAGGGAGGTTCACCCCTCCACTTT
.	.	TRBV7-9	TRBJ1-4	CASSRPGTSMANEKLFF	TGTGCCAGCAGCCGTCCCGGGACATCGATGGCTAATGAAAAACTGTTTTTT
.	.	TRBV10-3	TRBJ2-2	CAISQGGTGELFF	TGTGCCATCAGCCAGGGGGGTACCGGGGAGCTGTTTTTT
TRBD1	few	TRBV2	TRBJ1-2	CASRSTGGDYGYTF	TGTGCCAGCAGATCGACAGGGGGAGACTATGGCTACACCTTC
.	few	TRBV29-1	TRBJ2-5	CSVETPGSRGETQYF	TGCAGCGTTGAGACCCCGGGCTCCAGGGGTGAGACCCAGTACTTC
TRBD1	.	TRBV11-2	TRBJ1-1	CASSPGTGQLNTEAFF	TGTGCCAGCAGCCCAGGGACAGGGCAACTGAACACTGAAGCTTTCTTT
.	few	TRBV2	TRBJ2-6	CASSELGGAGANVLTF	TGTGCCAGCAGTGAATTGGGGGGTGCTGGGGCCAACGTCCTGACTTTC
.	few	TRBV21-1	TRBJ2-3	CASSIGLAGTDTQYF	TGTGCCAGCAGCATCGGACTAGCGGGCACAGATACGCAGTATTTT
.	.	TRBV4-3	TRBJ2-1	CASSQRRQPNEQFF	TGCGCCAGCAGCCAAAGGCGGCAGCCCAATGAGCAGTTCTTC
.	.	TRBV5-4	TRBJ1-1	CASSLGQGMNTEAFF	TGTGCCAGCAGCTTGGGTCAGGGGATGAACACTGAAGCTTTCTTT
TRBD2	few	TRBV28	TRBJ2-1	CASKLAGFGEQFF	TGTGCCAGCAAGCTAGCGGGATTTGGTGAGCAGTTCTTC
.	.	TRBV7-3	TRBJ1-1	CASSPTSVNTEAFF	TGTGCCAGCAGCCCGACCAGCGTGAACACTGAAGCTTTCTTT
.	.	TRBV19	TRBJ1-1	CASITGVSEAFF	TGTGCCAGTATCACAGGAGTCTCAGAAGCTTTCTTT
.	.	TRBV6-1	TRBJ2-7	CASSEGGLFSYEQYF	TGTGCCAGCAGTGAAGGCGGACTTTTTTCCTACGAGCAGTACTTC
TRBD2	.	TRBV27	TRBJ2-3	CAAAGVTSGYSTDTQYF	TGTGCCGCAGCAGGCGTGACTAGCGGGTATAGCACAGATACGCAGTATTTT
.	.	TRBV7-9	TRBJ1-4	CATQRGSKEKLFF	TGTGCCACCCAACGGGGTAGTAAGGAAAAACTGTTTTTT